This T cell receptor beta chain was observed in a study of chemoradiotherapy in HPV16-positive cancers. Findings and limits, study-wide: HPV-specific T cells were functionally defined from only a couple of HPV16-positive patients. Better recurrence-free survival went with HPV-responsive T-cell expansion in HPV16-positive patients. During treatment, candidate HPV-specific clones and E7-related motifs expanded in tumor.

Of note for this clone: Its antigen remains unidentified.

Some clones are missing from TCRdb's copy, which holds only in-frame ones; the method was immunoSEQ multiplex PCR. The sample lists some 4,900 clones; around 70% were seen once. This TCR came from a human donor with HPV-associated anogenital cancer. The sample in question was tumor tissue, obtained from a patient who underwent chemoradiotherapy.

The CDR3 spells CASSLTRDSGNTIYF. The CDR3 DNA is TGTGCCAGCAGCTTAACGAGGGATTCTGGAAACACCATATATTTT. This chain joins TRBV7-3 and TRBJ1-3; D gene uncertain. This CDR3 has 15 residues. Germline-derived CDR1 and CDR2 are SGHTA and FQGTGA. V was cut by 0 bases and J by 1 base, with 7 bases left in between.